Presented here are 22 T cell receptor beta chains from one specimen sequenced in a study of tumor-infiltrating lymphocytes in localized non-small cell lung cancer. The table came from immunoSEQ multiplex PCR; TCRdb's copy has only in-frame clones and leaves some out. The sample shows roughly 9,000 clones, around 73% of them seen only once. The specimen was uninvolved lung tissue not adjacent to the tumor. The receptors here all came from a human donor with non-small cell lung cancer.

V and J are TRBV18 and TRBJ1-6; TRBD1 might be the D (5 bases). Trimming took 2 bases from V and 4 from J, leaving 9 bases between them. This CDR3 has 15 residues. In germline, CDR1 is KGHSH, CDR2 LQKENI. The CDR3 sequence is CASSPGGLYNSPLHF. DNA of the CDR3: TGTGCCAGCTCACCAGGGGGACTGTATAATTCACCCCTCCACTTT.

This clone is medium-sized within its sample. This chain joins TRBV2 and TRBJ1-2; weak D call: TRBD1 (5 bases). Germline CDR1 is SNHLY and CDR2 is FYNNEI. This CDR3 has 13 amino acids. V shed 11 bases and J shed 6 bases, with 19 bases lying between them. CDR3 bases: TGTGCCGGCTTTACCGGGACGGAAAATGGCTACACCTTC. It codes for CAGFTGTENGYTF.

The chain has TRBV2 and TRBJ1-4; 8 bases line up with TRBD1. The CDR3 has 12 amino acids. Germline V gene lookup returns CDR1 SNHLY and CDR2 FYNNEI. After removal of 9 bases from V and 10 bases from J, the junction contained 7 bases not matched to a gene. The CDR3 spells CASTYTGGKLFF. CDR3 DNA: TGTGCCAGTACCTATACAGGGGGAAAACTGTTTTTT.

The chain joins TRBV5-1 to TRBJ2-3; a weak D match, TRBD2 (7 bases). Germline CDR1 SGHRS, CDR2 YFSETQ. This CDR3 spans 14 amino acids. V lost 4 bases, J lost 4 bases, and 13 bases lay in between. The CDR3 region is CASSPGGGADTQYF. CDR3 nucleotide sequence: TGCGCCAGCAGCCCTGGGGGGGGCGCAGATACGCAGTATTTT. Looking up the rest from reference TRBV5-1 and TRBJ2-3 gives the full variable domain: KAGVTQTPRYLIKTRGQQVTLSCSPISGHRSVSWYQQTPGQGLQFLFEYFSETQRNKGNFPGRFSGRQFSNSRSEMNVSTLELGDSALYLCASSPGGGADTQYFGPGTRLTVL.

The chain joins TRBV4-1 to TRBJ1-5, with D maybe TRBD1 (5 bases). Per the germline V gene, CDR1 is MGHRA and CDR2 is YSYEKL. Trimming pared 0 bases from V and 9 bases from J, leaving 12 bases between. This CDR3 contains 14 residues. CDR3 nucleotides: TGCGCCAGCAGCCAAGACCGCCAGGGATGGCCCCAGCATTTT. Translated: CASSQDRQGWPQHF.

The chain has TRBV9 and TRBJ2-7; TRBD2 matches 8 bases. Looked up from germline, CDR1 is SGDLS and CDR2 is YYNGEE. Germline trimming cut 4 bases from V and 7 bases from J; bases unmatched to any gene: 13. CDR3 size: 15 residues. In nucleotides, the CDR3 is TGTGCCAGCAGCCCCAGCTGGGGTAGCGGGGTAGAGCAGTACTTC. Protein product: CASSPSWGSGVEQYF.

J is TRBJ1-4 and V is TRBV2; D might be TRBD1 (5 bases). V was clipped by 2 bases and J by 8 bases, with 18 bases between them. This CDR3 is built from 16 residues. Germline CDR1 reads SNHLY; CDR2 reads FYNNEI. DNA of the CDR3: TGTGCCAGCAGTGAACTCGGTCAGGGTCAAGGAGAAAAACTGTTTTTT. As protein: CASSELGQGQGEKLFF.

V and J are TRBV5-4 and TRBJ2-7; D is unresolved. The length of the CDR3 is 16 residues. Germline CDR1 and CDR2: SGHNT and YYREEE (reference sequence). V was clipped by 4 bases and J by 4 bases, with 21 bases between them. CDR3 in amino acids: CASSQDYAGPLYEQYF. CDR3 DNA sequence: TGTGCCAGCAGCCAAGATTATGCAGGACCCTTATACGAGCAGTACTTC.

The V and J genes are TRBV10-3 and TRBJ1-2, with TRBD1 identical over 8 bases. CDR3 length: 14 amino acids. V lost 7 bases to trimming and J lost 2 bases; unmatched junction nucleotides: 6. Germline CDR1 ENHRY, CDR2 SYGVKD. CDR3 nucleotide sequence: TGTGCCATCACACCCCAGGGGGCGAACTATGGCTACACCTTC. Amino acid sequence: CAITPQGANYGYTF.

This chain joins TRBV20-1 and TRBJ1-1, with D unresolved. Germline lookup yields CDR1 DFQATT and CDR2 SNEGSKA (reference sequence). The V end lost 3 bases, the J end lost 7 bases, and 9 bases lay between the germline ends. The CDR3 covers 11 residues. In DNA, the CDR3 is TGCAGTGCTAGTGGGCCCAATGAAGCTTTCTTT. Translation gives CSASGPNEAFF.

A few counts support this clone. The chain carries TRBV11-2 and TRBJ1-3, with D possibly matching TRBD1 (6 bases). There are 14 residues in the CDR3. The ends were cut back, 5 bases at V and 3 bases at J, with 11 bases in the middle. Per germline, CDR1 SGHAT and CDR2 FQNNGV. Here the CDR3 DNA reads TGTGCCAGCAGCCCCGGAGGGGGTGGAAACACCATATATTTT. This encodes CASSPGGGGNTIYF.

V gene TRBV7-2 combines with J gene TRBJ2-5, with D maybe TRBD2 (6 bases). Between the trimmed V and J ends, which lost 0 bases and 3 bases, there was a span of 11 bases. CDR1 SGHTA and CDR2 FQGNSA come from the germline V gene. There are 15 residues in the CDR3. The CDR3 reads CASSLAGTGKETQYF. In DNA form, the CDR3 reads TGTGCCAGCAGCTTAGCCGGGACTGGGAAAGAGACCCAGTACTTC.

The V gene is TRBV5-6, the J gene TRBJ1-2; D might be TRBD1 (5 bases). This CDR3 is 15 amino acids long. From germline, CDR1 is SGHDT and CDR2 YYEEEE. V gave up 2 bases and J gave up 2 bases, with 13 bases separating them. CDR3 sequence reads: CASSFGQGLNYGYTF. CDR3 nucleotide sequence: TGTGCCAGCAGCTTCGGGCAGGGACTCAACTATGGCTACACCTTC. Looking up the rest from reference TRBV5-6 and TRBJ1-2 gives the full variable domain: DAGVTQSPTHLIKTRGQQVTLRCSPKSGHDTVSWYQQALGQGPQFIFQYYEEEERQRGNFPDRFSGHQFPNYSSELNVNALLLGDSALYLCASSFGQGLNYGYTFGSGTRLTVV.

The rearrangement joins TRBV15 to TRBJ1-5; 7 bases map to TRBD1. The CDR3 length is 16 residues. V lost 3 bases and J lost 0; bases outside the gene matches: 5. CDR1 and CDR2 (germline): LNHNV, YYDKDF (reference sequence). This CDR3 is CATSSWGQHSNQPQHF. The CDR3 bases are TGTGCCACCAGCAGTTGGGGACAGCATAGCAATCAGCCCCAGCATTTT.

The chain combines TRBV7-2 with TRBJ1-2; 7 bases line up with TRBD1. Germline V CDR1 and CDR2: SGHTA, FQGNSA. The CDR3 sequence is 18 residues long. The trim removed 5 bases at V and 0 bases at J, leaving 15 bases unmatched. CDR3 bases: TGTGCCAGCAGCCTTTACCTGGGACAGCCGGAAGCTAACTATGGCTACACCTTC. Its translation: CASSLYLGQPEANYGYTF.

The chain's CDR3 is CASSAQAILGEKLFF. The CDR3 coding sequence is TGTGCCAGCAGCGCACAGGCAATCCTCGGTGAAAAACTGTTTTTT. This rearrangement joins TRBV5-6 to TRBJ1-4; tentative D call: TRBD1 (5 bases). Per the germline V gene, CDR1 is SGHDT and CDR2 is YYEEEE. Trimming shortened V by 4 bases and J by 7 bases, and 17 bases separated the two germline ends. The CDR3 is 15 residues long.

V is TRBV27 and J is TRBJ2-5; 7 nucleotides align to TRBD2. CDR1 and CDR2 (germline): MNHEY, SMNVEV (reference sequence). Trimming took 8 bases from V and 0 from J; bases not matched to a gene: 3. CDR3 length: 13 amino acids. The CDR3 here is CASREADQETQYF. The CDR3 nucleotides are TGTGCCAGCCGGGAGGCAGACCAAGAGACCCAGTACTTC.

The chain employs TRBV19 and TRBJ2-5; D uncertain. The V end lost 6 bases, the J end lost 2 bases, and 10 bases lay between the germline ends. The V gene's germline CDR1 is LNHDA and CDR2 SQIVND (reference sequence). CDR3 length: 13 residues. CDR3 residues: CASRQLPQETQYF. DNA for the CDR3: TGTGCCAGTAGGCAGCTGCCTCAAGAGACCCAGTACTTC.

The chain is built from TRBV7-2 and TRBJ1-5; no clear D gene. This CDR3 region has 13 residues. Trimming removed 5 bases at V and 6 bases at J, with 11 bases between. Germline V gene sequence: CDR1 SGHTA, CDR2 FQGNSA. The CDR3: CASSRENGQPQHF. The CDR3 DNA is TGTGCCAGCAGCCGGGAGAATGGTCAGCCCCAGCATTTT.

This clone was seen more than once but under ten times. The CDR3 spells CAISSGQRNYGYTF. CDR3 nucleotide sequence: TGTGCCATCAGCTCCGGACAGCGTAACTATGGCTACACCTTC. The chain uses TRBV10-3 and TRBJ1-2, with D tentatively TRBD1 (6 bases). The CDR3 has 14 residues. With 6 bases removed from V and 1 base from J, the gap between germline ends came to 12 bases. The germline V gene encodes CDR1 ENHRY and CDR2 SYGVKD.

The chain has TRBV19 and TRBJ2-1; D remains ambiguous. Germline CDR1 LNHDA, CDR2 SQIVND (reference sequence). There are 12 residues in the CDR3. The CDR3 here is CRIRLWYNEQFF. Here the CDR3 DNA reads TGTAGGATCCGGTTATGGTACAATGAGCAGTTCTTC.

The rearrangement uses TRBV11-2 and TRBJ2-2; no reliable D call. The germline V gene has CDR1 SGHAT and CDR2 FQNNGV. The length of the CDR3 is 14 residues. The V and J ends lost 2 bases and 0 bases respectively, with 4 bases between them. The chain's CDR3 is CASSLTTNTGELFF. For the CDR3, the DNA is TGTGCCAGCAGCTTAACAACGAACACCGGGGAGCTGTTTTTT.